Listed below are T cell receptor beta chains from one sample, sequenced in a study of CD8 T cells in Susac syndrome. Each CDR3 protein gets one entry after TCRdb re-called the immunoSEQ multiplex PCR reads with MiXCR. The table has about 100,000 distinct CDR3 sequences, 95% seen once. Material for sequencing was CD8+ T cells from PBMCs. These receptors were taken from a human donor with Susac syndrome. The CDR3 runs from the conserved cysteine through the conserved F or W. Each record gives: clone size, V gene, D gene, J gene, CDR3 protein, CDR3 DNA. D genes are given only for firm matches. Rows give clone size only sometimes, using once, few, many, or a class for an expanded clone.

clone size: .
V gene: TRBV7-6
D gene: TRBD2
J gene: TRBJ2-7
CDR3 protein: CASSPTGLAGAQYF
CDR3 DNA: TGTGCCAGCAGCCCGACCGGACTAGCGGGGGCGCAGTACTTC

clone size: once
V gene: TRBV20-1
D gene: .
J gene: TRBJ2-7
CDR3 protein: CSAEGVYSYEQYF
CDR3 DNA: TGCAGTGCTGAGGGGGTGTACTCCTACGAGCAGTACTTC

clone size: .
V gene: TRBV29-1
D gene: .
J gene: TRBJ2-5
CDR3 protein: CSVRPTQETQYF
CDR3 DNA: TGCAGCGTTCGCCCGACCCAAGAGACCCAGTACTTC

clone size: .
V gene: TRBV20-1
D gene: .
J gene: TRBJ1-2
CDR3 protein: CSARDRGPAYGYTF
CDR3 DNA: TGCAGTGCTAGAGATCGTGGGCCGGCCTATGGCTACACCTTC

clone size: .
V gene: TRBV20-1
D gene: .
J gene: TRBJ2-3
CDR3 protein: CSAPWGTDTQYF
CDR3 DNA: TGCAGTGCCCCATGGGGCACAGATACGCAGTATTTT

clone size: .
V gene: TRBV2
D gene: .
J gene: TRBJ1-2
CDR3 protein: CASSVRYGYTF
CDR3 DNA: TGTGCCAGCAGTGTCCGGTATGGCTACACCTTC

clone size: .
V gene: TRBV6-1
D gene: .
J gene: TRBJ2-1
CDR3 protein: CASSGAQAFF
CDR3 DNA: TGTGCCAGCAGTGGGGCGCAGGCGTTCTTC

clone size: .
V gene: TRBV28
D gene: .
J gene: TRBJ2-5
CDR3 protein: CASSPTRLEETQYF
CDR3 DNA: TGTGCCAGCAGCCCTACCCGACTAGAAGAGACCCAGTACTTC

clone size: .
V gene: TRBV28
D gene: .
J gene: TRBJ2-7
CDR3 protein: CASCPGDFYEQYF
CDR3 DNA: TGTGCCAGCTGTCCAGGGGATTTTTACGAGCAGTACTTC

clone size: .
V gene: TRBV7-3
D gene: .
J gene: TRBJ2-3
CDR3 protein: CASSLYASTDTQYF
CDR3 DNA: TGTGCCAGCAGCTTATACGCGAGCACAGATACGCAGTATTTT

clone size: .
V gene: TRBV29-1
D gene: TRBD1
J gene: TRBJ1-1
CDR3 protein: CSGRNRGSNEAFF
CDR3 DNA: TGCAGCGGTAGAAACAGGGGTTCGAATGAAGCTTTCTTT

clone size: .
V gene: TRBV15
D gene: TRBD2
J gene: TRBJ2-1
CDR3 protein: CATSPAGRGYNEQFF
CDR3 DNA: TGTGCCACCAGCCCAGCGGGACGTGGCTACAATGAGCAGTTCTTC

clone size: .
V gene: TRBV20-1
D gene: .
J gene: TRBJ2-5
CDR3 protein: CSAGHSSETQYF
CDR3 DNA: TGCAGTGCTGGTCATAGCTCAGAGACCCAGTACTTC

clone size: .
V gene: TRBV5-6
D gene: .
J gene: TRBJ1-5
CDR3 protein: CASSFRGVVNQPQHF
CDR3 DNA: TGTGCCAGCAGCTTCCGGGGGGTGGTCAATCAGCCCCAGCATTTT

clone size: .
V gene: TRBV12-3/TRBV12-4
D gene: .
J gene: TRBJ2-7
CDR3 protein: CASRRASGAEQYF
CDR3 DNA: TGTGCCAGCAGGAGGGCCTCCGGAGCCGAGCAGTACTTC

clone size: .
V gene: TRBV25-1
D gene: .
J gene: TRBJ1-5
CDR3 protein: CASSEDGEAQPQHF
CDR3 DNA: TGTGCCAGCAGTGAGGACGGGGAGGCTCAGCCCCAGCATTTT

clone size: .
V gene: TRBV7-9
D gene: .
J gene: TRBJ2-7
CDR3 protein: CASSHPDRRQQYF
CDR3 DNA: TGTGCCAGCAGCCACCCAGACAGGAGACAGCAGTACTTC

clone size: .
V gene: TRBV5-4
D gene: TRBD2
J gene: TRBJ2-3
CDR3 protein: CASSAGTSAGHTDTQYF
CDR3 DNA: TGTGCCAGCAGCGCAGGGACTAGCGCCGGACACACAGATACGCAGTATTTT

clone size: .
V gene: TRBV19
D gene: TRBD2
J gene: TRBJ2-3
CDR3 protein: CASSSRGGWEDTQYF
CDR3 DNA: TGTGCCAGTAGTTCGCGGGGGGGCTGGGAAGATACGCAGTATTTT

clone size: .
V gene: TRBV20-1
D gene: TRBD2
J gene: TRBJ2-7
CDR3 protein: CSARDTPSGSYEQYF
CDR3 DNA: TGCAGTGCTAGAGATACCCCTAGCGGGTCTTACGAGCAGTACTTC

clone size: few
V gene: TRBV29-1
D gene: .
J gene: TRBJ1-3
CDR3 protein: CSVDGGPSSGNTIYF
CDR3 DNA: TGCAGCGTTGACGGGGGGCCCAGCTCTGGAAACACCATATATTTT

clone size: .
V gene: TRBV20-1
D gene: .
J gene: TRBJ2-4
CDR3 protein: CSASRPGSSKNIQYF
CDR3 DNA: TGCAGTGCTAGCAGGCCAGGGTCGTCCAAAAACATTCAGTACTTC

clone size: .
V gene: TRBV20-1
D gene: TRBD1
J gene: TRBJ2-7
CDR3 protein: CSAPGQGGYEQYF
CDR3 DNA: TGCAGTGCGCCGGGACAGGGAGGCTACGAGCAGTACTTC

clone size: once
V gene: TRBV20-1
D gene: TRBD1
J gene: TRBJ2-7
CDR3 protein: CSARMAGGVYEQYF
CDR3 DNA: TGCAGTGCTAGAATGGCAGGGGGCGTCTACGAGCAGTACTTC

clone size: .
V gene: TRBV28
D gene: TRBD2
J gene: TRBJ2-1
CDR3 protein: CASTGGLVRSYNEQFF
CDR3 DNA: TGTGCCAGCACCGGGGGGTTGGTAAGATCCTACAATGAGCAGTTCTTC

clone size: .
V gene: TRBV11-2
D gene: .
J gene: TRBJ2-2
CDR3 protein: CASSPLASNTGELFF
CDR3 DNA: TGTGCCAGCAGCCCTCTAGCGTCGAACACCGGGGAGCTGTTTTTT

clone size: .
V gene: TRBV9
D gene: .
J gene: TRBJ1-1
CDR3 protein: CASSAPEYGAHTEAFF
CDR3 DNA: TGTGCCAGCAGCGCGCCGGAATACGGGGCTCACACTGAAGCTTTCTTT

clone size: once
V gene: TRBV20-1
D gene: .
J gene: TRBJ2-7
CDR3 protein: CSSGLAGLGEQYF
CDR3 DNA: TGCAGTTCAGGACTCGCGGGCCTTGGGGAGCAGTACTTC

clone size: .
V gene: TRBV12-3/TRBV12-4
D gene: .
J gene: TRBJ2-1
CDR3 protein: CASTLYNEQFF
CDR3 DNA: TGTGCCAGCACCCTTTACAATGAGCAGTTCTTC

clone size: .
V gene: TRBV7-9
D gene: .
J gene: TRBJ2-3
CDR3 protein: CASSPWRGAPTDTQYF
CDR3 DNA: TGTGCCAGCAGCCCCTGGAGGGGGGCCCCCACAGATACGCAGTATTTT

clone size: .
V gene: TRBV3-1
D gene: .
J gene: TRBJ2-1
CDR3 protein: CASSQDLLYNEQFF
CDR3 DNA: TGTGCCAGCAGCCAAGATTTGTTATACAATGAGCAGTTCTTC

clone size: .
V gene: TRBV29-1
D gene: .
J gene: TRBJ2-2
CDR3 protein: CSVEGGKGRAGELFF
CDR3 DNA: TGCAGCGTTGAAGGGGGCAAGGGAAGGGCCGGGGAGCTGTTTTTT

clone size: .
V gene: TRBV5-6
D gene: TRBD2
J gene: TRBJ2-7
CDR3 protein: CASSLSGRLYEQYF
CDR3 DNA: TGTGCCAGCAGCTTAAGCGGGAGACTGTACGAGCAGTACTTC

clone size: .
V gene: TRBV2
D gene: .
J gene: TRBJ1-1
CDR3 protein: CASTDSMNTEAFF
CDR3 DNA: TGTGCCAGTACTGACAGCATGAACACTGAAGCTTTCTTT

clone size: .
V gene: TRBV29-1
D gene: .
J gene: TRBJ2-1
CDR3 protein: CSTGVQFF
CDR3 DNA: TGCAGCACTGGGGTGCAGTTCTTC

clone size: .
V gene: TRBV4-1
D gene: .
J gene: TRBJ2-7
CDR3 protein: CASSQVGPFDYEQYF
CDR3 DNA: TGCGCCAGCAGCCAAGTGGGGCCATTTGACTACGAGCAGTACTTC

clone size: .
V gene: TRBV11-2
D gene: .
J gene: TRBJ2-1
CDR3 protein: CASSFIYNEQFF
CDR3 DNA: TGTGCCAGCAGCTTCATTTACAATGAGCAGTTCTTC

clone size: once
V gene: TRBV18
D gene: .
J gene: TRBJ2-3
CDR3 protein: CASSPPGRLRTDTQYF
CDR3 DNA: TGTGCCAGCTCACCACCTGGAAGGTTAAGGACAGATACGCAGTATTTT

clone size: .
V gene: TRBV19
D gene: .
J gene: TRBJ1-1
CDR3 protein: CASSIVKVNTEAFF
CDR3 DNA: TGTGCCAGTAGTATAGTTAAAGTGAACACTGAAGCTTTCTTT

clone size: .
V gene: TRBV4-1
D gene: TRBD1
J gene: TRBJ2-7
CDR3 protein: CASSQGAGTGGSEEQYF
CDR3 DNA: TGCGCCAGCAGCCAAGGAGCCGGGACAGGGGGTTCCGAGGAGCAGTACTTC